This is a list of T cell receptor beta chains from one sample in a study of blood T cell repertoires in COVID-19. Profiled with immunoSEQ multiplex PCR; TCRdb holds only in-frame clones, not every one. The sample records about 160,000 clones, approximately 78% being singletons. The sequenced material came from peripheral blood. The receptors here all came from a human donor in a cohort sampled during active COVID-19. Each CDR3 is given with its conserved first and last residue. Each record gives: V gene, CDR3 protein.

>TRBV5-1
CASSAHRDTYEQYF
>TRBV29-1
CSVQTVMNTEAFF
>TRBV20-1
CSASPGTGEQYF
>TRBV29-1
CSAVTDSYEQYF
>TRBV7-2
CASSLTQGARSPLHF
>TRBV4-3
CASSQGGEIPNNEQFF
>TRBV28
CASWKPSGTQYF
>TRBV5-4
CASSESTGRGDSPLHF
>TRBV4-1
CASSQGAGGGTGELFF
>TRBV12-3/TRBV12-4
CASSFGQNYEQYF
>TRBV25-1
CASSESGRGTVETQYF
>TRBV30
CAWSEGTTSNQPQHF
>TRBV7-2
CASSQGQARSGNTIYF